This section outlines one T cell receptor beta chain sequence together with its context. The antigen it recognizes is unknown. Base quality data are lacking; no much larger clone is found one base away. The protocol used for the library was the immunoSEQ multiplex PCR assay. Concerning the study's data processing: A statistical classification framework was built for diagnosing cytomegalovirus status from the catalog of TCR beta chain sequences. The source is immuneACCESS, and TCRdb retained only in-frame sequences with V and J called. Part of the clones is not carried over; for the studies checked, unresolved V genes explain less than half of this, and the remainder is unexplained. That table is the source of V, J and clone size, and D and trimming were worked out from the DNA. The sample has 180,000 or so clones on record, approximately 89% of them singletons. Clones ranked in the top ten supply 7.2% of the sample.

This sample is part of a study of cytomegalovirus exposure and HLA in healthy donors (dated by TCRdb to 2016 to 2017). The study in broad terms: According to a later analysis, one platform produced both the 100 to 150 validation repertoires and the approximately 600 repertoires of the first cohort. In addition to the first cohort of 650 to 800 subjects, a separate validation cohort of under 150 different subjects was used. The aim of the study was to test whether cataloging public T cell receptors could identify signatures of past pathogen exposure. High-throughput TCR immunosequencing, statistical association of individual TCRs with disease status, and machine learning were combined to predict cytomegalovirus infection status.

Points the paper makes about the study in general: In a later analysis, TCRs clustered in the first cohort were found to also tend to co-occur in the roughly 130 validation repertoires, with 90% to 95% of cluster scores above 0. A few of the identified cytomegalovirus-associated TCR beta chains were confirmed in vitro to be specific for cytomegalovirus antigens. A later analysis lacked HLA typing for the validation cohort, so it scored co-occurrence in that cohort across all 110 or so repertoires. Most TCR sequences were observed very rarely across donors, whereas some public TCRs were present in many individuals. In both the original and validation cohorts, the classifier was reported to diagnose cytomegalovirus status with high specificity and sensitivity. It was suggested by the authors that the approach could potentially be generalized to other disease states and immunological phenotypes. The study gave a list of about 150 TCR beta chains associated with cytomegalovirus.

Inclusive of the bounding cysteine and phenylalanine, the CDR3 is 13 residues long. Left in the record is the CDR3 DNA by itself, 39 bases read in frame from the first base. For CDR1 and CDR2, the germline V gene lists MDHEN and SYDVKM. At the junction V is shortened by 4 bases and J by 9 bases, with 16 bases in between. The donors belonged to the validation cohort of 120 subjects, which was separate from the approximately 700-subject first cohort. The TCR originated in a man aged 25 to 40 in good health and CMV-seropositive. The chain couples TRBV28 to TRBJ2-7; the D gene lacks a confident call. The specimen was PBMCs. CDR3 sequence: CASSSSTVLRQYF. The bases read TGTGCCAGCAGTTCCTCGACGGTACTACGGCAGTACTTC.